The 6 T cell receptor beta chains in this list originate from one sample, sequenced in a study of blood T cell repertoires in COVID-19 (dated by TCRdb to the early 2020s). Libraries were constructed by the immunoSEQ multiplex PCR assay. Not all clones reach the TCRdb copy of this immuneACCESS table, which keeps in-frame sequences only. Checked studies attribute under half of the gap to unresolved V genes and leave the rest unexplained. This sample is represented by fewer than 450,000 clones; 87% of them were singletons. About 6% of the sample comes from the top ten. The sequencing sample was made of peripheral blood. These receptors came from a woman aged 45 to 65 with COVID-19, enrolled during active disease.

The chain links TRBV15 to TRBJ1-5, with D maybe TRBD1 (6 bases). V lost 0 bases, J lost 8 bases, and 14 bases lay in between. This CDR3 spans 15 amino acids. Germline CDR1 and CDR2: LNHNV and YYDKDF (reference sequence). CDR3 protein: CATSRDLGAVEPQHF. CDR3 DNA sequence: TGTGCCACCAGCAGAGATTTGGGGGCCGTTGAGCCCCAGCATTTT.

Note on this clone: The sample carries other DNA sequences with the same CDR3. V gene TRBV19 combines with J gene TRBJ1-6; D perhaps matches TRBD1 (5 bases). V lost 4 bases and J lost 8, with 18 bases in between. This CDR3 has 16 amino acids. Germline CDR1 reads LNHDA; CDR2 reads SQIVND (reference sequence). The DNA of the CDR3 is TGTGCCAGTAGTACGACTTCAACTCCGGGGGATTCACCCCTCCACTTT. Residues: CASSTTSTPGDSPLHF.

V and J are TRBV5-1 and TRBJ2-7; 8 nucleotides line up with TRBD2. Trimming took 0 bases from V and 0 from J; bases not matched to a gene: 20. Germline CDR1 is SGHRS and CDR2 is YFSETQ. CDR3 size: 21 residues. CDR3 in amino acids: CASSLAYLAGSGSGDSYEQYF. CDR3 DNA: TGCGCCAGCAGCTTGGCCTACCTCGCGGGGTCCGGTAGCGGGGACTCCTACGAGCAGTACTTC.

The CDR3 DNA follows: TGTGCTAGTGGTTTGGCTGAAGCGGCTAGCTACAATGAGCAGTTCTTC. Protein sequence: CASGLAEAASYNEQFF. The chain carries TRBV12-5 and TRBJ2-1, with D possibly matching TRBD2 (5 bases). Germline lookup yields CDR1 LGHNT and CDR2 FRNRAP. The ends were cut back, 1 base at V and 3 bases at J, with 13 bases in the middle. There are 16 residues in the CDR3.

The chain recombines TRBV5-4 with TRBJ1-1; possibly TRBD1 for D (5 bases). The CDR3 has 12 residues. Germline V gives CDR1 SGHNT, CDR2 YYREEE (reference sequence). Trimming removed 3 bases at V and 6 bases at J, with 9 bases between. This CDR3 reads CASSSGHSEAFF. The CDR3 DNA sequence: TGTGCCAGCAGCTCCGGACACTCTGAAGCTTTCTTT.

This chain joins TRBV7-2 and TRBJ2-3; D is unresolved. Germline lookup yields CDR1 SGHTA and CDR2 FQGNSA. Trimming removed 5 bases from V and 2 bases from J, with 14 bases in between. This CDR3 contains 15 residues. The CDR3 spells CASSHRPFPTDTQYF. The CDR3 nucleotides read TGTGCCAGCAGCCACAGACCCTTTCCCACAGATACGCAGTATTTT.